Each of the 7 T cell receptor beta chains below was sequenced from the same sample in a study of response to subunit inactivated influenza vaccine. One entry per CDR3 protein, called by TCRdb with MiXCR from the RT-PCR reads. Of hundreds of thousands of distinct CDR3 sequences detected, less than 8% appear once; the ten largest clones hold approximately 13%. The sequencing used PBMCs from blood, collected roughly 24 months after vaccination. These receptors originate from a man aged 50 to 69 who received an inactivated influenza vaccine.

This clonotype was observed a few times. The V and J genes are TRBV7-2 and TRBJ1-1; no definite D call. The V gene's germline CDR1 is SGHTA and CDR2 FQGNSA. The ends were cut back, 5 bases at V and 2 bases at J, with 15 bases in the middle. The CDR3 is 15 residues long. The CDR3 DNA sequence: TGTGCCAGCAGCCCCCGGGGTTGGTCAAACACTGAAGCTTTCTTT. Translation gives CASSPRGWSNTEAFF.

This sequence joins TRBV12-3 or TRBV12-4 and TRBJ2-5; D unclear. The CDR3 is made up of 14 amino acids. Trimming stripped 2 bases from V and 4 bases from J, with 11 bases between. The CDR3 DNA reads TGTGCCAGCAGTTTATTTCAGGCCAGAGAGACCCAGTACTTC. Translating gives CASSLFQARETQYF.

There are a few counts of this clonotype. This sequence joins TRBV14 and TRBJ2-2, with D perhaps being TRBD1 or TRBD2 (5 bases each). The germline V gene has CDR1 SGHDN and CDR2 FVKESK. This CDR3 has 15 residues. V gave up 6 bases and J gave up 6 bases, with 17 bases separating them. The CDR3 bases are TGTGCCAGCAGAGGGGTCGGCAGGGAGCCCGGGGAGCTGTTTTTT. Protein product: CASRGVGREPGELFF.

This chain connects TRBV12-3 or TRBV12-4 to TRBJ1-6; 7 nucleotides match TRBD1. CDR3 length: 13 amino acids. Unmatched junction bases numbered 10, after V lost 5 bases and J lost 15 bases. The CDR3 DNA reads as TGTGCCAGCAGTAGCCTCGGGACAGCCCTCCTCCACTTT. It translates to CASSSLGTALLHF.

This clonotype was seen ten or more times. The chain has TRBV29-1 and TRBJ1-4, with D maybe TRBD1 (5 bases). V was clipped by 3 bases and J by 6 bases, with 11 bases between them. CDR1 and CDR2 (germline): SQVTM, ANQGSEA. The CDR3 runs 13 residues. CDR3 sequence reads: CSVDGGWDEKLFF. CDR3 sequence (DNA): TGCAGCGTTGACGGGGGTTGGGATGAAAAACTGTTTTTT.

A few counts support this clonotype. The chain combines TRBV4-3 with TRBJ1-4, with D uncertain. V was shortened by 1 base and J by 5 bases, with 11 bases between the two germline ends. Looked up from germline, CDR1 is LGHNA and CDR2 is YSLEER. This CDR3 has 15 amino acids. CDR3 DNA: TGCGCCAGCAGCCAAGTTCTAGGGCTGAATGAAAAACTGTTTTTT. This sequence encodes CASSQVLGLNEKLFF.

This clonotype appeared a few times. This chain joins TRBV24-1 and TRBJ1-2; TRBD1 is a possible D gene (5 bases). The CDR3 length is 14 residues. Germline CDR1 and CDR2: KGHDR and SFDVKD. Between the trimmed V and J ends, which lost 4 bases and 2 bases, there was a span of 10 bases. For the CDR3, the DNA is TGTGCCACCAGTGACCGGGGCCGAAACTATGGCTACACCTTC. Its protein is CATSDRGRNYGYTF.